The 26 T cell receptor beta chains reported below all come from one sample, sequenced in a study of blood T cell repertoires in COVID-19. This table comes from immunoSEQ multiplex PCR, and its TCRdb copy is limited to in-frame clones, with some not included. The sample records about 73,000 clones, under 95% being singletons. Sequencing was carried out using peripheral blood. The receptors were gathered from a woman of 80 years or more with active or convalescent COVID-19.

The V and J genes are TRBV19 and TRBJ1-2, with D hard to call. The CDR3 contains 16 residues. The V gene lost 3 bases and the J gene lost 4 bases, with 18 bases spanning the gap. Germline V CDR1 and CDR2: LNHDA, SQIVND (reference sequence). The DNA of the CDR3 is TGTGCCAGTAGTATGAGTGAGACCCGAGGAATCTATGGCTACACCTTC. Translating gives CASSMSETRGIYGYTF.

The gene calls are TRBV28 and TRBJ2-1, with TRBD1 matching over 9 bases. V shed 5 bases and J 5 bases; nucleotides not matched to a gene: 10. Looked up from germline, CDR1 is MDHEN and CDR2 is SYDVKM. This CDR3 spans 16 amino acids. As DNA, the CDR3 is TGTGCCAGCAGTCTAGCCGGGACAGGGCCCAACAATGAGCAGTTCTTC. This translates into CASSLAGTGPNNEQFF.

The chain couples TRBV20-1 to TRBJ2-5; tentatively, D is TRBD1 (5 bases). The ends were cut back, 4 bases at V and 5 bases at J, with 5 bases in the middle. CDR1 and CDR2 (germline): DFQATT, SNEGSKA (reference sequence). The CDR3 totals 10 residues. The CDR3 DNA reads TGCAGTGCTACAGGGGAGACCCAGTACTTC. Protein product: CSATGETQYF.

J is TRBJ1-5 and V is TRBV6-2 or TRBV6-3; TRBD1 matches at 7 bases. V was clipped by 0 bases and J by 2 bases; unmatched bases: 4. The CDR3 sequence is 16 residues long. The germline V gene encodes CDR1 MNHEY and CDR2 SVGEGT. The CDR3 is CASSYSTGVGNQPQHF. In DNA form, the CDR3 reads TGTGCCAGCAGTTACTCAACAGGGGTTGGCAATCAGCCCCAGCATTTT.

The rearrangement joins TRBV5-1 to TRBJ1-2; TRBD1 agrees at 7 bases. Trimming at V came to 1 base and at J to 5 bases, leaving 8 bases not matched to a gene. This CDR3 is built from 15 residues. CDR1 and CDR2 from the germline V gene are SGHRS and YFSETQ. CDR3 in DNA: TGCGCCAGCAGCTTGACAGGGGAGATTGGGTATGGCTACACCTTC. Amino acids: CASSLTGEIGYGYTF.

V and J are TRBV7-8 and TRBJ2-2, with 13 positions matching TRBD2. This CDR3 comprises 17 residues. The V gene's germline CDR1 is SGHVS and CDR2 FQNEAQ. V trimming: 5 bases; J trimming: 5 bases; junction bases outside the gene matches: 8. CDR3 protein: CASSITSGGAWTGELFF. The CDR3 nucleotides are TGTGCCAGCAGCATCACTAGCGGGGGGGCCTGGACCGGGGAGCTGTTTTTT.

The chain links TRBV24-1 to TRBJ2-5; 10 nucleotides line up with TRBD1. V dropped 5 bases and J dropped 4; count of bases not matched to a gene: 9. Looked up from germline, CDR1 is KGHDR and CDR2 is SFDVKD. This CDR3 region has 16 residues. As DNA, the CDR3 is TGTGCCACCAGTGCCCCCGGGACAGGGGAGATAGAGACCCAGTACTTC. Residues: CATSAPGTGEIETQYF.

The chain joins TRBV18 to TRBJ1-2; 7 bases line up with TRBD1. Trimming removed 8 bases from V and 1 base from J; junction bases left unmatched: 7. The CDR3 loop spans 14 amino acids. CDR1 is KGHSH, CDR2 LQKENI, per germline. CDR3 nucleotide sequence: TGTGCCAGCCAACCGGACAGGCATAACTATGGCTACACCTTC. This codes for CASQPDRHNYGYTF.

The CDR3 reads CASSPSWGGGQTQYF. CDR3 bases: TGTGCCAGCAGCCCTAGCTGGGGGGGTGGGCAGACCCAGTACTTC. The rearrangement joins TRBV7-2 to TRBJ2-5, with 7 bases that match TRBD2. J was trimmed by 6 bases and V by 5 bases; bases with no gene match: 12. This CDR3 comprises 15 residues. Germline V lookup: CDR1 SGHTA, CDR2 FQGNSA.

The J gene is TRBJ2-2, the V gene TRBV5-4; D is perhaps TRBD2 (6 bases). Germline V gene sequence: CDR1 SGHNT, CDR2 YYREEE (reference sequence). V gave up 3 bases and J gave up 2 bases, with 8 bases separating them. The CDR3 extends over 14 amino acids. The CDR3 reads CASSSGVNTGELFF. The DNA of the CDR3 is TGTGCCAGCAGCTCGGGGGTCAACACCGGGGAGCTGTTTTTT.

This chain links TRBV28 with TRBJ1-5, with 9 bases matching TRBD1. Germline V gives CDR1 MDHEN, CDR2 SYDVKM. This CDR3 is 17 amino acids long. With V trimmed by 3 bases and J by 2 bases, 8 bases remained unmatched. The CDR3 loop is CASSLVQGARGNQPQHF. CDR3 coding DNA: TGTGCCAGCAGTTTGGTACAGGGGGCTAGGGGCAATCAGCCCCAGCATTTT.

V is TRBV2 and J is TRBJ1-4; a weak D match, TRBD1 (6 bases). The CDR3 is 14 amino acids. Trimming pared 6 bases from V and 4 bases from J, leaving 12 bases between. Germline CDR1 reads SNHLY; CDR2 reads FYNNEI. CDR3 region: CASRPMDSNEKLFF. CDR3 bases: TGTGCCAGCAGGCCTATGGACAGTAATGAAAAACTGTTTTTT.

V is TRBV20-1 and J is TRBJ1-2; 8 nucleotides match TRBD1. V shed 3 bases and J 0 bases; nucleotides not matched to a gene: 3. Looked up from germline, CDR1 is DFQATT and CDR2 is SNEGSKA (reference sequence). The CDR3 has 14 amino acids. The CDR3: CSASQGASNYGYTF. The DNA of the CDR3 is TGCAGTGCTAGTCAGGGGGCGTCTAACTATGGCTACACCTTC.

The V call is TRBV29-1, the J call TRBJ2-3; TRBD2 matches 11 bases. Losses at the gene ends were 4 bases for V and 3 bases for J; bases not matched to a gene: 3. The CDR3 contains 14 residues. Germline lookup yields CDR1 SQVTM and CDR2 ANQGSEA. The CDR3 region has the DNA TGCAGCGTTGGACTAGCGGGGTTAACAGATACGCAGTATTTT. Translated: CSVGLAGLTDTQYF.

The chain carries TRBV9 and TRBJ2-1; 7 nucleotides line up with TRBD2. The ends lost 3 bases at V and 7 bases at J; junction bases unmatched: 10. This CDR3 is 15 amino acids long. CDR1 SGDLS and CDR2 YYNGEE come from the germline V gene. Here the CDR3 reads CASSGSGLPGNEQFF. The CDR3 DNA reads TGTGCCAGCAGCGGTAGCGGGCTCCCGGGGAATGAGCAGTTCTTC.

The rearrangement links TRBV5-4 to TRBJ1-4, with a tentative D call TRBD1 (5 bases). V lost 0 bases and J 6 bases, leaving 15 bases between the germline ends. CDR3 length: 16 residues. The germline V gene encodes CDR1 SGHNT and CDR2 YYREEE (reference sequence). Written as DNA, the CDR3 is TGTGCCAGCAGCTTGGGTTTAGACTCGGGGGATGAAAAACTGTTTTTT. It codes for CASSLGLDSGDEKLFF.

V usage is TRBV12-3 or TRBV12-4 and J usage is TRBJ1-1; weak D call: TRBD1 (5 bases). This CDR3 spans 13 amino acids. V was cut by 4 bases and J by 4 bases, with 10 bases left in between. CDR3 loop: CASSSQGPTEAFF. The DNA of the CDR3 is TGTGCCAGCAGTTCCCAGGGTCCCACTGAAGCTTTCTTT.

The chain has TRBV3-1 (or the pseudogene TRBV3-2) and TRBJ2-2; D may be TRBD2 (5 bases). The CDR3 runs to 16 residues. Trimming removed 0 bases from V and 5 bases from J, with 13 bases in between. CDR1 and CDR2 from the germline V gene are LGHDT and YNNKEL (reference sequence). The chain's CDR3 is CASSQDGTSRTGELFF. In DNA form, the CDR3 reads TGTGCCAGCAGCCAAGACGGTACTAGTAGGACCGGGGAGCTGTTTTTT.

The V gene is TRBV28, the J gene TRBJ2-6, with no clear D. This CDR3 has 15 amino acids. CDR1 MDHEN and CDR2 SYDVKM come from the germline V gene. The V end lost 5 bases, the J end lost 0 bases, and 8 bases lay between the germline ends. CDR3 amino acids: CASSTWASGANVLTF. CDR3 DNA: TGTGCCAGCAGTACCTGGGCCTCTGGGGCCAACGTCCTGACTTTC. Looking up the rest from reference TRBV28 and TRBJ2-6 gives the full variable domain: DVKVTQSSRYLVKRTGEKVFLECVQDMDHENMFWYRQDPGLGLRLIYFSYDVKMKEKGDIPEGYSVSREKKERFSLILESASTNQTSMYLCASSTWASGANVLTFGAGSRLTVL.

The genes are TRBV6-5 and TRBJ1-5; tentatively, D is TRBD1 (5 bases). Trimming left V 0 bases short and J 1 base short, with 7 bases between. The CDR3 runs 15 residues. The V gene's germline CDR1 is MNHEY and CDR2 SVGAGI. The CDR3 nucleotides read TGTGCCAGCAGTTACTCCCGACAGAGCAATCAGCCCCAGCATTTT. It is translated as CASSYSRQSNQPQHF.

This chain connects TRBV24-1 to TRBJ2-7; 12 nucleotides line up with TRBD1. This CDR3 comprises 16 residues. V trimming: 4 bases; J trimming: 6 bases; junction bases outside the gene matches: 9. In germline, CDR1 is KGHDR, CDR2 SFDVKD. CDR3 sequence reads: CATSEPTGTGGFEQYF. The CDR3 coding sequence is TGTGCCACCAGTGAGCCAACCGGGACAGGGGGCTTCGAGCAGTACTTC.

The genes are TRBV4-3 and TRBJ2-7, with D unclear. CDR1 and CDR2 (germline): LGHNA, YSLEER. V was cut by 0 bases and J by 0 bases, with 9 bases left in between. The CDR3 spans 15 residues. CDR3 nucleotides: TGCGCCAGCAGCCAAGAAGTCAGGTTCTCCTACGAGCAGTACTTC. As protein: CASSQEVRFSYEQYF.

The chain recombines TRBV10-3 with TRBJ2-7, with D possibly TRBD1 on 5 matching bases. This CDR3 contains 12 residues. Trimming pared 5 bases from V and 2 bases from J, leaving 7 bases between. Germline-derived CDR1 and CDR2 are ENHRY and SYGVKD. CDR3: CAISSGTYEQYF. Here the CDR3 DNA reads TGTGCCATCAGTTCAGGGACCTACGAGCAGTACTTC.

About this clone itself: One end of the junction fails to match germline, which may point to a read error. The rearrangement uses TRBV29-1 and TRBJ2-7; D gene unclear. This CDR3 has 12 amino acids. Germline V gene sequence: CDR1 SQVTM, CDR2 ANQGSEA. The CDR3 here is CSAELSSYEQYF. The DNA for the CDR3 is TGCAGCGCTGAACTAAGCTCCTACGAGCAGTACTTC.

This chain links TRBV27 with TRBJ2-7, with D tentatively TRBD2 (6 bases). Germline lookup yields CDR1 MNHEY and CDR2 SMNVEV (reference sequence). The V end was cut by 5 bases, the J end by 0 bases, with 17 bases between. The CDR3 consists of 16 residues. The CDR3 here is CASSRDGGGGSYEQYF. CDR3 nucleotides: TGTGCCAGCAGTCGGGACGGGGGAGGAGGCTCCTACGAGCAGTACTTC.

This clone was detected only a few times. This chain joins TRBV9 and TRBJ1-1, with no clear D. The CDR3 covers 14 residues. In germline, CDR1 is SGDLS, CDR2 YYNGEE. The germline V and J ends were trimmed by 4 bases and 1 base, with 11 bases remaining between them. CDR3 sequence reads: CASSTASGNTEAFF. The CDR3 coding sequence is TGTGCCAGCAGCACCGCTTCAGGGAACACTGAAGCTTTCTTT.